Listed below are T cell receptor beta chains from one sample, sequenced in a study of blood T cell repertoires in COVID-19. Only in-frame clones appear in the TCRdb table, and some are missing; sequencing was by immunoSEQ multiplex PCR. The sample has about 440,000 clones, 70% to 90% seen once. The sequencing sample was made of PBMCs or T cells enriched from blood (not recorded which). These receptors were taken from a woman younger than 35 with acute COVID-19. The CDR3 runs from the conserved cysteine through the conserved F or W. A D gene is named only where the DNA matches it firmly. Size is omitted from some rows. Given values are once, few, many or a class for expanded clones.

cdr3_length: 17
d_call: NA
clone_size: NA
j_call: TRBJ1-5
v_call: TRBV28
cdr3_nt: TGTGCCAGCAGGGGCAGGGAGGTCATAACGGGCAATCAGCCCCAGCATTTT
cdr3_aa: CASRGREVITGNQPQHF

cdr3_length: 14
d_call: NA
clone_size: NA
j_call: TRBJ1-2
v_call: TRBV27
cdr3_nt: TGTGCCAGCAGTCCAGATACCACCCGGCGGGGCTACACCTTC
cdr3_aa: CASSPDTTRRGYTF

cdr3_length: 16
d_call: TRBD1
clone_size: NA
j_call: TRBJ1-3
v_call: TRBV7-2
cdr3_nt: TGTGCCAGCAGCTTTCAGGACAGGGGGAATGGAAACACCATATATTTT
cdr3_aa: CASSFQDRGNGNTIYF

cdr3_length: 14
d_call: NA
clone_size: once
j_call: TRBJ1-2
v_call: TRBV16
cdr3_nt: TGTGCCAGCAGCCCAAGGGCAGGGTCGTATGGCTACACCTTC
cdr3_aa: CASSPRAGSYGYTF

cdr3_length: 14
d_call: NA
clone_size: NA
j_call: TRBJ1-2
v_call: TRBV10-3
cdr3_nt: TGTGCCATCAGTTCGGACAGATCAAACTATGGCTACACCTTC
cdr3_aa: CAISSDRSNYGYTF

cdr3_length: 13
d_call: NA
clone_size: NA
j_call: TRBJ2-7
v_call: TRBV29-1
cdr3_nt: TGCAGCGTTCTAGATGGAACCGTGGCCGAGCAGTACTTC
cdr3_aa: CSVLDGTVAEQYF

cdr3_length: 12
d_call: NA
clone_size: NA
j_call: TRBJ1-4
v_call: TRBV5-8
cdr3_nt: TGTGCCAGCAGCTTGGACGGTGAAAAACTGTTTTTT
cdr3_aa: CASSLDGEKLFF

cdr3_length: 16
d_call: NA
clone_size: NA
j_call: TRBJ1-5
v_call: TRBV28
cdr3_nt: TGTGCCAGCACCCCGACCAGACAGAAGAGCAATCAGCCCCAGCATTTT
cdr3_aa: CASTPTRQKSNQPQHF

cdr3_length: 14
d_call: TRBD2
clone_size: NA
j_call: TRBJ2-1
v_call: TRBV4-2
cdr3_nt: TGTGCCAGCAGCCAAGGGACTAGCCGATATGAGCAGTTCTTC
cdr3_aa: CASSQGTSRYEQFF

cdr3_length: 17
d_call: TRBD2
clone_size: NA
j_call: TRBJ2-1
v_call: TRBV19
cdr3_nt: TGTGCCAGTAGTATAGATTCTGGGACTAGTCTTTCGCATGAGCAGTTCTTC
cdr3_aa: CASSIDSGTSLSHEQFF

cdr3_length: 14
d_call: NA
clone_size: few
j_call: TRBJ1-2
v_call: TRBV27
cdr3_nt: TGTGCCAGCAGTTTATCGGAGGGTGTTGGTGGCTACACCTTC
cdr3_aa: CASSLSEGVGGYTF

cdr3_length: 15
d_call: NA
clone_size: NA
j_call: TRBJ2-7
v_call: TRBV28
cdr3_nt: TGTGCCAGCACCTCCCCAAGGGACAATAACTACGAGCAGTACTTC
cdr3_aa: CASTSPRDNNYEQYF

cdr3_length: 13
d_call: NA
clone_size: once
j_call: TRBJ2-7
v_call: TRBV10-3
cdr3_nt: TGTGCCATCGGTGACAGGAACTCCTACGAGCAGTACTTC
cdr3_aa: CAIGDRNSYEQYF

cdr3_length: 15
d_call: TRBD1
clone_size: NA
j_call: TRBJ1-5
v_call: TRBV29-1
cdr3_nt: TGCAGCGCCGTAGCCGGGACAGGGGGCCTTCAGCCCCAGCATTTT
cdr3_aa: CSAVAGTGGLQPQHF

cdr3_length: 15
d_call: NA
clone_size: NA
j_call: TRBJ1-5
v_call: TRBV7-2
cdr3_nt: TGTGCCAGCAGCTTAACCAGGGGCGGCAATCAGCCCCAGCATTTT
cdr3_aa: CASSLTRGGNQPQHF

cdr3_length: 12
d_call: NA
clone_size: NA
j_call: TRBJ1-4
v_call: TRBV29-1
cdr3_nt: TGCAGCGGAGAGGACAGTTTGCAAGGACTGTTTTTT
cdr3_aa: CSGEDSLQGLFF

cdr3_length: 13
d_call: NA
clone_size: NA
j_call: TRBJ1-2
v_call: TRBV11-2
cdr3_nt: TGTGCCAGCAGCGCTACGTCCCGGGAGGGCTACACCTTC
cdr3_aa: CASSATSREGYTF

cdr3_length: 13
d_call: TRBD1
clone_size: NA
j_call: TRBJ1-1
v_call: TRBV7-9
cdr3_nt: TGTGCCAGCAAACAGGGGGGGAACACTGAAGCTTTCTTT
cdr3_aa: CASKQGGNTEAFF

cdr3_length: 15
d_call: NA
clone_size: NA
j_call: TRBJ1-3
v_call: TRBV10-3
cdr3_nt: TGTGCCATCGGGTGGGACATGCTCTCTGGAAACACCATATATTTT
cdr3_aa: CAIGWDMLSGNTIYF

cdr3_length: 15
d_call: TRBD1
clone_size: NA
j_call: TRBJ2-7
v_call: TRBV5-6
cdr3_nt: TGTGCCAGCAGCTTCCGGACAGGTACGGCCTACGAGCAGTACTTC
cdr3_aa: CASSFRTGTAYEQYF

cdr3_length: 13
d_call: TRBD1
clone_size: NA
j_call: TRBJ1-1
v_call: TRBV11-2
cdr3_nt: TGTGCCAGCAGCTTCGGGACAGGGGAGACGGCTTTCTTT
cdr3_aa: CASSFGTGETAFF

cdr3_length: 14
d_call: TRBD1
clone_size: once
j_call: TRBJ1-4
v_call: TRBV19
cdr3_nt: TGTGCCAGTGGCGAGACAGGGGGTATTGAAAAACTGTTTTTT
cdr3_aa: CASGETGGIEKLFF

cdr3_length: 14
d_call: TRBD1
clone_size: NA
j_call: TRBJ1-5
v_call: TRBV6-2/TRBV6-3
cdr3_nt: TGTGCCAGCAGTATGACAGGGGCTAATCAGCCCCAGCATTTT
cdr3_aa: CASSMTGANQPQHF

cdr3_length: 15
d_call: TRBD2
clone_size: NA
j_call: TRBJ2-2
v_call: TRBV29-1
cdr3_nt: TGCAGCGTTTTTCGCGGGAGTACTGACACCGGGGAGCTGTTTTTT
cdr3_aa: CSVFRGSTDTGELFF

cdr3_length: 15
d_call: NA
clone_size: NA
j_call: TRBJ1-5
v_call: TRBV11-2
cdr3_nt: TGTGCCAGCAGCTTAAGGTCAGGGGAGAAACAGCCCCAGCATTTT
cdr3_aa: CASSLRSGEKQPQHF

cdr3_length: 15
d_call: NA
clone_size: few
j_call: TRBJ1-1
v_call: TRBV9
cdr3_nt: TGTGCCAGCAGCGCCCAGGGTACCCATCGCTCTGAAGCTTTCTTT
cdr3_aa: CASSAQGTHRSEAFF

cdr3_length: 14
d_call: TRBD1
clone_size: NA
j_call: TRBJ1-2
v_call: TRBV6-5
cdr3_nt: TGTGCCAGCAGTCCCACAGGGGAGCGCTATGGCTACACCTTC
cdr3_aa: CASSPTGERYGYTF

cdr3_length: 13
d_call: NA
clone_size: NA
j_call: TRBJ1-2
v_call: TRBV9
cdr3_nt: TGTGCCAGCAGGGGGACACGGCCCTATGGCTACACCTTC
cdr3_aa: CASRGTRPYGYTF

cdr3_length: 19
d_call: TRBD1
clone_size: few
j_call: TRBJ1-6
v_call: TRBV5-1
cdr3_nt: TGCGCCAGCAGCTCACAACCGCCATCCGGGACAGGGGGTTATTCACCCCTCCACTTT
cdr3_aa: CASSSQPPSGTGGYSPLHF

cdr3_length: 14
d_call: NA
clone_size: NA
j_call: TRBJ2-5
v_call: TRBV9
cdr3_nt: TGTGCCAGCAGCGTAGGTGCTAGCCCAGAGACCCAGTACTTC
cdr3_aa: CASSVGASPETQYF

cdr3_length: 14
d_call: NA
clone_size: once
j_call: TRBJ2-7
v_call: TRBV3-1/TRBV3-2
cdr3_nt: TGTGCCAGCAGCCAAGGGGGAGCACGGGGTGAGCAGTACTTC
cdr3_aa: CASSQGGARGEQYF

cdr3_length: 17
d_call: NA
clone_size: NA
j_call: TRBJ2-5
v_call: TRBV7-2
cdr3_nt: TGTGCCAGCAGCTTAGAGCGCGGGAATTCTGTTTCTGAGACCCAGTACTTC
cdr3_aa: CASSLERGNSVSETQYF

cdr3_length: 14
d_call: TRBD1
clone_size: once
j_call: TRBJ1-2
v_call: TRBV2
cdr3_nt: TGTGCCAGCAGTGAGGGACAGGGTAAAGATGGCTACACCTTC
cdr3_aa: CASSEGQGKDGYTF

cdr3_length: 16
d_call: TRBD1
clone_size: NA
j_call: TRBJ1-2
v_call: TRBV28
cdr3_nt: TGTGCCAGCAGTCCCCATTCGGGACAGGTGAACTATGGCTACACCTTC
cdr3_aa: CASSPHSGQVNYGYTF

cdr3_length: 14
d_call: TRBD2
clone_size: NA
j_call: TRBJ2-3
v_call: TRBV6-4
cdr3_nt: TGTGCCAGCAGCGAGCGGGGTAGCACAGATACGCAGTATTTT
cdr3_aa: CASSERGSTDTQYF

cdr3_length: 17
d_call: TRBD2
clone_size: NA
j_call: TRBJ2-7
v_call: TRBV28
cdr3_nt: TGTGCCAGCAGTCCGCGGGATGGGACTAGCGGAACCTACGAGCAGTACTTC
cdr3_aa: CASSPRDGTSGTYEQYF

cdr3_length: 13
d_call: NA
clone_size: NA
j_call: TRBJ1-1
v_call: TRBV6-2/TRBV6-3
cdr3_nt: TGTGCCAGCAGTTACTCTCGGACTACCGAAGCTTTCTTT
cdr3_aa: CASSYSRTTEAFF

cdr3_length: 15
d_call: NA
clone_size: NA
j_call: TRBJ1-5
v_call: TRBV7-9
cdr3_nt: TGTGCCAGCAGCTTACGGGCAGGGCCACATCAGCCCCAGCATTTT
cdr3_aa: CASSLRAGPHQPQHF

cdr3_length: 14
d_call: NA
clone_size: NA
j_call: TRBJ1-6
v_call: TRBV7-2
cdr3_nt: TGTGCCAGCAGCCCAGGGCAGACTAATTCACCCCTCCACTTT
cdr3_aa: CASSPGQTNSPLHF

cdr3_length: 15
d_call: NA
clone_size: NA
j_call: TRBJ2-7
v_call: TRBV9
cdr3_nt: TGTGCCAGCAGCGACCGCGAAGGCGGTTCCTACGAGCAGTACTTC
cdr3_aa: CASSDREGGSYEQYF

cdr3_length: 14
d_call: NA
clone_size: NA
j_call: TRBJ2-5
v_call: TRBV10-1
cdr3_nt: TGCGCCAGCAGTGAGTCCTGGCCACAGGGGACCCAGTACTTC
cdr3_aa: CASSESWPQGTQYF

cdr3_length: 15
d_call: TRBD1
clone_size: NA
j_call: TRBJ1-2
v_call: TRBV11-2
cdr3_nt: TGTGCCAGCAGCTCAGTCCGGGGACAGCTCTATGGCTACACCTTC
cdr3_aa: CASSSVRGQLYGYTF

cdr3_length: 12
d_call: NA
clone_size: NA
j_call: TRBJ1-1
v_call: TRBV28
cdr3_nt: TGTGCCAGCAGTTTATCCGGGGGGCGGGCTTTCTTT
cdr3_aa: CASSLSGGRAFF

cdr3_length: 13
d_call: NA
clone_size: NA
j_call: TRBJ1-1
v_call: TRBV18
cdr3_nt: TGTGCCAGCTCCCGGGGAGAAACACTTGAAGCTTTCTTT
cdr3_aa: CASSRGETLEAFF

cdr3_length: 16
d_call: TRBD2
clone_size: NA
j_call: TRBJ2-7
v_call: TRBV27
cdr3_nt: TGTGCCAGCAAGTTTAGCGGGGGGGTAAATTCCTACGAGCAGTACTTC
cdr3_aa: CASKFSGGVNSYEQYF

cdr3_length: 19
d_call: TRBD1
clone_size: NA
j_call: TRBJ1-5
v_call: TRBV6-2/TRBV6-3
cdr3_nt: TGTGCCAGCAGTTACACCCTGGACAGGGGCCAGAGTAGCAATCAGCCCCAGCATTTT
cdr3_aa: CASSYTLDRGQSSNQPQHF

cdr3_length: 14
d_call: TRBD2
clone_size: NA
j_call: TRBJ2-1
v_call: TRBV18
cdr3_nt: TGTGCCAGCTCACCTTTGGGACTAGCGCATGAGCAGTTCTTC
cdr3_aa: CASSPLGLAHEQFF

cdr3_length: 14
d_call: TRBD2
clone_size: NA
j_call: TRBJ2-7
v_call: TRBV9
cdr3_nt: TGTGCCAGCAGCGCTAGCGGGAGTTTTTACGAGCAGTACTTC
cdr3_aa: CASSASGSFYEQYF

cdr3_length: 15
d_call: NA
clone_size: NA
j_call: TRBJ2-5
v_call: TRBV3-1/TRBV3-2
cdr3_nt: TGTGCCAGCAGCCCCCTAGGACTAAAACAAGAGACCCAGTACTTC
cdr3_aa: CASSPLGLKQETQYF

cdr3_length: 15
d_call: NA
clone_size: few
j_call: TRBJ1-3
v_call: TRBV7-8
cdr3_nt: TGTGCCAGCTCGAGAACGGGGACATCTGGAAACACCATATATTTT
cdr3_aa: CASSRTGTSGNTIYF